This T cell receptor (beta chain) was obtained from a study of cytomegalovirus exposure and HLA in healthy donors. PCR primers comprised 60 Vbeta and 13 Jbeta primers. The method was immunoSEQ multiplex PCR; TCRdb's version includes in-frame clones alone and lacks a portion of them. The sample yields some 170,000 clones, more than 75% seen once. CDR1 is SGDLS, CDR2 YYNGEE, per germline. CDR3 length: 15 amino acids. V dropped 0 bases and J dropped 4 bases, with 13 bases sitting between them. Study-wide results and limits: TCR beta V segments were, for the most part, productive about 87% or about 30% of the time in an earlier analysis. Researchers counted some 150 TCR beta chains as cytomegalovirus-associated.

With respect to this clone: Its target is not known.

V usage is TRBV9 and J usage is TRBJ1-2, with D possibly being TRBD1 (6 bases). Input material: PBMCs. This TCR came from a girl aged 2-10 years in good health and CMV-seropositive. CDR3 sequence: CASSVGSGALYGYTF. Written as DNA, the CDR3 is TGTGCCAGCAGCGTAGGGTCAGGGGCCCTCTATGGCTACACCTTC.